This TCR beta chain was identified during a study of control samples from healthy donors and cancer patients. Germline values: CDR1 SEHNR, CDR2 FQNEAQ (reference sequence). The CDR3 loop spans 15 amino acids. Germline trimming cut 4 bases from V and 2 bases from J; bases unmatched to any gene: 6. This table comes from immunoSEQ multiplex PCR, and its TCRdb copy is limited to in-frame clones, with some not included. The repertoire consists of approximately 160,000 clones, with around 90% occurring once and the leading ten covering roughly 0.7%. The clonotype comes from a young woman in good health. The chain links TRBV7-9 to TRBJ2-7; 9 nucleotides align to TRBD1. The sequenced sample was blood. The CDR3 bases are TGTGCCAGCAGCTCCCTCGGGACAGGGACCTACGAGCAGTACTTC. Protein sequence: CASSSLGTGTYEQYF.